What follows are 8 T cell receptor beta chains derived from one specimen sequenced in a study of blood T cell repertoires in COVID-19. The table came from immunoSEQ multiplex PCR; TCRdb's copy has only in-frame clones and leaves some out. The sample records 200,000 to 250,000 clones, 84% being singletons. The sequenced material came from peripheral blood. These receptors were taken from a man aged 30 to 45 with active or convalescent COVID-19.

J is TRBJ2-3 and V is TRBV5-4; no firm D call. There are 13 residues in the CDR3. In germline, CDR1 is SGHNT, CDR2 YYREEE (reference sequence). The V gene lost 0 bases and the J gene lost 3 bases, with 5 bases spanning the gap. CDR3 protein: CASSLVLTDTQYF. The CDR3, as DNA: TGTGCCAGCAGCTTGGTTCTAACAGATACGCAGTATTTT.

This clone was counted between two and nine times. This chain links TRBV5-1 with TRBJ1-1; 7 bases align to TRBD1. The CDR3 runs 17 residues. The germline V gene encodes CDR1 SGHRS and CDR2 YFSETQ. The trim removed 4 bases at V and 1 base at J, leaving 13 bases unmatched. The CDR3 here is CASSPGGMAGWNTEAFF. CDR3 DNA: TGCGCCAGCAGCCCAGGGGGTATGGCGGGCTGGAACACTGAAGCTTTCTTT.

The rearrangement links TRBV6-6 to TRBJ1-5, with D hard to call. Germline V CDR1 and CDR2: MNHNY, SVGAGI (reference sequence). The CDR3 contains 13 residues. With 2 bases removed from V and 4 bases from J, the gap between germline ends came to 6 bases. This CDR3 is CASSYQVNQPQHF. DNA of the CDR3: TGTGCCAGCAGTTACCAGGTGAATCAGCCCCAGCATTTT.

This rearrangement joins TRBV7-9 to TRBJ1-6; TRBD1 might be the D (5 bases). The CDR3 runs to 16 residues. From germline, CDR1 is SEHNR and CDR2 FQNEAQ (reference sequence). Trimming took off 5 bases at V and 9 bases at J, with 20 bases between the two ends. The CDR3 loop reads CASSPAGVGRSSPLHF. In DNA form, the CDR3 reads TGTGCCAGCAGCCCCGCGGGGGTCGGGCGTAGTTCACCCCTCCACTTT.

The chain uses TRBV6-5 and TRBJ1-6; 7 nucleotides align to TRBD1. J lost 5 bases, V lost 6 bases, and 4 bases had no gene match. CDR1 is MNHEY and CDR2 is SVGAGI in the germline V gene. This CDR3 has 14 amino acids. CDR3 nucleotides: TGTGCCAGCAGACCGGACAGGAATAATTCACCCCTCCACTTT. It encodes CASRPDRNNSPLHF.

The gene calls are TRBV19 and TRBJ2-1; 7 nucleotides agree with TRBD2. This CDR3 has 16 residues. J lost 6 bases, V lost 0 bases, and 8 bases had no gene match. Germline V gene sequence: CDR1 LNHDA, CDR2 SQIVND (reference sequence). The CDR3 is CASSIDGRERGNEQFF. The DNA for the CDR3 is TGTGCCAGTAGTATAGATGGGCGGGAGAGAGGCAATGAGCAGTTCTTC. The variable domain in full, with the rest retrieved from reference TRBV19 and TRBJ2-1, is DGGITQSPKYLFRKEGQNVTLSCEQNLNHDAMYWYRQDPGQGLRLIYYSQIVNDFQKGDIAEGYSVSREKKESFPLTVTSAQKNPTAFYLCASSIDGRERGNEQFFGPGTRLTVL.

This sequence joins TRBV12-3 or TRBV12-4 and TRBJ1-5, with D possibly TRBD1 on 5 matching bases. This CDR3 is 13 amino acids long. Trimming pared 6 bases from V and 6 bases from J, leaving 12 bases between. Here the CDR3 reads CASSSRVGQPQHF. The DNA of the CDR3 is TGTGCCAGCAGCTCCAGGGTTGGTCAGCCCCAGCATTTT.

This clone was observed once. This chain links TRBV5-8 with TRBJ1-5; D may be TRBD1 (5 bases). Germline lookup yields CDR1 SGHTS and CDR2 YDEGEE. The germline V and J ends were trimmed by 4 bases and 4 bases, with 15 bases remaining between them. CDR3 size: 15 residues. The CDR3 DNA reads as TGTGCCAGCAGCCAGGGATTTTCCGCTAATCAGCCCCAGCATTTT. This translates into CASSQGFSANQPQHF.